Below, one TCR beta chain is given with its context. This entry is derived from a study of blood T cell repertoires in COVID-19. The germline CDR1 and CDR2 sequences are MNHNS and SASEGT. Trimming removed 2 bases from V and 4 bases from J, with 10 bases in between. This CDR3 has 14 residues. The assay was immunoSEQ multiplex PCR, and TCRdb's table has in-frame clones only and misses some. The sample holds approximately 230,000 clones, more than 70% seen once. This TCR was sampled from a woman between 40 and 55 years old who had recovered from COVID-19. Sequenced input: peripheral blood. This chain connects TRBV6-1 to TRBJ2-3, with D possibly being TRBD2 (6 bases). DNA of the CDR3: TGTGCCAGCAGTGAATCGGGGGTCGCAGATACGCAGTATTTT. This gives the protein CASSESGVADTQYF.